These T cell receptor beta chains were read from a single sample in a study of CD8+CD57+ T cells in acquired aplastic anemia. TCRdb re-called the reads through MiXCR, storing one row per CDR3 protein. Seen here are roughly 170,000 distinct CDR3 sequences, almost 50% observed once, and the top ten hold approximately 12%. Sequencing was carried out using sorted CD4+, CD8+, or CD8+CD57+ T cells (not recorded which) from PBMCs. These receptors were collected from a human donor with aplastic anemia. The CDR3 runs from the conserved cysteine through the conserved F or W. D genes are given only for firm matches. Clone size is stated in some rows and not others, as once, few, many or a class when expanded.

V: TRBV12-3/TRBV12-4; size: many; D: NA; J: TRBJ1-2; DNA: TGTGCCAGCACCAGGGCCGGTCGTAACTATGGCTACACCTTC; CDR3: CASTRAGRNYGYTF
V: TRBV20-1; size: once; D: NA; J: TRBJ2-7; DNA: TGCAGTGCTAGAGATCCCCGGGCTACATACGGTGAGCAGTACTTC; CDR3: CSARDPRATYGEQYF
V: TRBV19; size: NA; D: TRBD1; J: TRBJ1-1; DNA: TGTGCCAGCAGCTACCCGGGACAGAGGAACACTGAAGCTTTCTTT; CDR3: CASSYPGQRNTEAFF
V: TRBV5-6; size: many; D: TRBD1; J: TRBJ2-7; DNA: TGTGCCAGCAGCCGAACCGGACAGGGGAACCCCATCGAGCAGTACTTC; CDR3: CASSRTGQGNPIEQYF
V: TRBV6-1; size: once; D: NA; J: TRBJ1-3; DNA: TGTGCCAGTCGAAGCTCTGGAAACACCATATATTTT; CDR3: CASRSSGNTIYF
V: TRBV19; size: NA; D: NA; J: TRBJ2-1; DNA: TGTGCCAGTAGTATACTGGGGGCAAATTCGAATGAGCAGTTCTTC; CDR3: CASSILGANSNEQFF
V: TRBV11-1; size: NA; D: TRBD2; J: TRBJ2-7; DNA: TGTGCCAGCAGCTTAGAGAGTAGCGGGAGGTACGAGCAGTACTTC; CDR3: CASSLESSGRYEQYF
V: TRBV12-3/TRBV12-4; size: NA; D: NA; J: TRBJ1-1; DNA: TGTGCCAGCGAAGTTTCGAACACTGAAGCTTTCTTT; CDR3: CASEVSNTEAFF
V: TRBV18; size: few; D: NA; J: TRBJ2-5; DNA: TGTGCCAGCTCTCGGGGTTCGCAGGAAGAGACCCAGTACTTC; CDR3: CASSRGSQEETQYF
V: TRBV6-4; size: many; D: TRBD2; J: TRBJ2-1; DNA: TGTGCCAGCAGTGCGGGGGGGTACAATGAGCAGTTCTTC; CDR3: CASSAGGYNEQFF
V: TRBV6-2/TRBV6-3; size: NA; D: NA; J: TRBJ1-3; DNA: TGTGCCAGCAGTTACTTCCGGGCCCCTCTGAGCTCTGGAAACACCATATATTTT; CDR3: CASSYFRAPLSSGNTIYF
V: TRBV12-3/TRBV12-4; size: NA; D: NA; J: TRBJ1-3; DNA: TGTGCCAGCAGTAAAATGGGGACACCCGTTTCTGGAAACACCATATATTTT; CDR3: CASSKMGTPVSGNTIYF
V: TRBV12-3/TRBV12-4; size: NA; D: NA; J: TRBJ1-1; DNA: TGTGCCAGCAGCCGGACAGTAACTGAAGCTTTCTTT; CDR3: CASSRTVTEAFF
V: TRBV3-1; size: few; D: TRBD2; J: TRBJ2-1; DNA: TGTGCCAGCGGACGGGGGACTAGCGGGGAGAGGAATGAGCAGTTCTTC; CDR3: CASGRGTSGERNEQFF
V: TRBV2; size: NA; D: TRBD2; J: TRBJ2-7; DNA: TGTGCCAGCAGTGAAGGGGCTAGCGGTTTCTACGAGCAGTACTTC; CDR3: CASSEGASGFYEQYF
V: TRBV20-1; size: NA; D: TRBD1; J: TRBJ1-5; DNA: TGCAGTGCCCGTCAGGGGGATCAGCCCCAGCATTTT; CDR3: CSARQGDQPQHF
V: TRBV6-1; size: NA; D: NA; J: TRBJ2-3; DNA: TGTGCCAGCAGTGAACCGGGACCCCCTAGCACAGATACGCAGTATTTT; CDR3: CASSEPGPPSTDTQYF
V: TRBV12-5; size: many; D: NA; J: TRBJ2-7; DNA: TGTGCTAGTGGTTCACCCCGGGCAAGCTCCTACGAGCAGTACTTC; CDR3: CASGSPRASSYEQYF
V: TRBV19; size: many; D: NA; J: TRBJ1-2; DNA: TGTGCCAGTAGTCCAAGCCGTCAGGGCCCCAGGTATGGCTACACCTTC; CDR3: CASSPSRQGPRYGYTF
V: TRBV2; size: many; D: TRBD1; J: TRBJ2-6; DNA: TGTGCCAGCAGTGCACAGGGGACCTCCTCTGGGGCCAACGTCCTGACTTTC; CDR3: CASSAQGTSSGANVLTF
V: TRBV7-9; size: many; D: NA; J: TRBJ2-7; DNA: TGTGCCAGCAGCTTAAACGAAGGGGGAATCTACGAGCAGTACTTC; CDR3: CASSLNEGGIYEQYF
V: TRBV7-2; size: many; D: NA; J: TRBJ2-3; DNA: TGTGCCAGCAGCCTAGGGGGGGGGCCAGATACGCAGTATTTT; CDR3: CASSLGGGPDTQYF
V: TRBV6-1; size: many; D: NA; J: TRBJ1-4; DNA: TGTGCCAGCAGTTCGCCCTACGCTGGGGATGAAAAACTGTTTTTT; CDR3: CASSSPYAGDEKLFF
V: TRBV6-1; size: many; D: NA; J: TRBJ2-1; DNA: TGTGCCAGCAGTGAAAGGCCTAGCTGGGGTGAGCAGTTCTTC; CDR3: CASSERPSWGEQFF
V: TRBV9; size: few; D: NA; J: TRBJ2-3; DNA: TGTGCCAGCAGCCCTCGATTGGGGAGCACAGATACGCAGTATTTT; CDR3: CASSPRLGSTDTQYF
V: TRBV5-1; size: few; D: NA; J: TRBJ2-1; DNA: TGCGCCAGCAGCTTGGGGGGCGTACCCTCCTACAATGAGCAGTTCTTC; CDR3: CASSLGGVPSYNEQFF
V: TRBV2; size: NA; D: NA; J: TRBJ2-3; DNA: TGTGCCAGCAGCCCGATTAGTTGGGCCACAGATACGCAGTATTTT; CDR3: CASSPISWATDTQYF
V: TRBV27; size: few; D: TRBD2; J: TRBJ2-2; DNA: TGTGCCAGCAGACTAGCGGGGGGGAACACCGGGGAGCTGTTTTTT; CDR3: CASRLAGGNTGELFF
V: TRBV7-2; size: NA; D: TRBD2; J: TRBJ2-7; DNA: TGTGCCGGCAGCTGGACTAGCGGGGGCGGAGAGCAGTACTTC; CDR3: CAGSWTSGGGEQYF
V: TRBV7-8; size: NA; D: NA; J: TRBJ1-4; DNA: TGTGCCAGCAGTCTAACCCCGGACCCAAATAATGAAAAACTGTTTTTT; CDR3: CASSLTPDPNNEKLFF
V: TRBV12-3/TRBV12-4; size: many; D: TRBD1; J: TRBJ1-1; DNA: TGTGCCAGCTCAATGGACAGGGGGAACACTGAAGCTTTCTTT; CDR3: CASSMDRGNTEAFF
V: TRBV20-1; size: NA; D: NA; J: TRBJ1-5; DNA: TGCAGTCCCACTAGCAATCAGCCCCAGCATTTT; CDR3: CSPTSNQPQHF
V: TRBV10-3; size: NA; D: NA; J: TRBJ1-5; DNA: TGTGCCATCACAGGGACAACGGATCAGCCCCAGCATTTT; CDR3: CAITGTTDQPQHF
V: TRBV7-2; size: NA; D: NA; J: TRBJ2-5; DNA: TGTGCCAGCAGCTTAGATTTAGGGACGGAGACCCAGTACTTC; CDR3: CASSLDLGTETQYF
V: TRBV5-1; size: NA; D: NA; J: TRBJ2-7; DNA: TGCGCCAGCAGCTTGGAAGGGACTTCCTACGAGCAGTACTTC; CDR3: CASSLEGTSYEQYF
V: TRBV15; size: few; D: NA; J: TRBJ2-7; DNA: TGTGCCACCAGCAGAGTGAATGACTACGAGCAGTACTTC; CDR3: CATSRVNDYEQYF
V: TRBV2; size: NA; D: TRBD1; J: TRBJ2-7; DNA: TGTGCCAGCAGTCGTAGTGGGGACAGGGCGCACGAGCAGTACTTC; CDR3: CASSRSGDRAHEQYF
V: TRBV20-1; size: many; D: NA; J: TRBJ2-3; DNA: TGCAGTGCTAGAGAGGGGGGAAGCACAGATACGCAGTATTTT; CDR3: CSAREGGSTDTQYF
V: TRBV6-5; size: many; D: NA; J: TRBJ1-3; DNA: TGTGCCAGCAGTTATCCGTCCGTGAATGAAGCCGGAAACACCATATATTTT; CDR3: CASSYPSVNEAGNTIYF
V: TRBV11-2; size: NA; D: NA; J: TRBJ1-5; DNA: TGTGCCAGCACCAATGGCCCAGGTGATAGCAATCAGCCCCAGCGTTTT; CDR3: CASTNGPGDSNQPQRF
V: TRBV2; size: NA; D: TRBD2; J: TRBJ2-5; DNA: TGTGCCAGCAGAGGGACGGGGGGTGGAGAGACCCAGTACTTC; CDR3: CASRGTGGGETQYF
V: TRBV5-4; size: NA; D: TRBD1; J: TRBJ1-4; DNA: TGTGCCAGCAGTCCAGGGGGCGGATCTAATGAAAAACTGTTTTTT; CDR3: CASSPGGGSNEKLFF
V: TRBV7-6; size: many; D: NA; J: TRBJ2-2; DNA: TGTGCCAGCAGCCTGAAAAAGACCGGGGAGCTGTTTTTT; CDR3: CASSLKKTGELFF
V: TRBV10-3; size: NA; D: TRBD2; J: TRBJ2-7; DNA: TGTGCCATCAGTCAACTAGCGGGGGATTACGAGCAGTACTTC; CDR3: CAISQLAGDYEQYF
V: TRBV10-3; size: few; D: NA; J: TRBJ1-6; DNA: TGTGCCATCAGTGAACAGGCTCCTAATTCACCCCTCCACTTT; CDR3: CAISEQAPNSPLHF
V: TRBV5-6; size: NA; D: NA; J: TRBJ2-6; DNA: TGTGCCAGCAGCTGGGACAGGGCCAACGTCCTGACTTTC; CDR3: CASSWDRANVLTF
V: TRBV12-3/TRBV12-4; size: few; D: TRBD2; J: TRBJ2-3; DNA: TGTGCCAGCAGGACGGGACTAGCGGGGGGGCCGTTGGCAGATACGCAGTATTTT; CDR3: CASRTGLAGGPLADTQYF
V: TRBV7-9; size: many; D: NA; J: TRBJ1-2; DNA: TGTGCCAGCAGTCCAGCGTGGGGGCCGTACAACTATGGCTACACCTTC; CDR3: CASSPAWGPYNYGYTF
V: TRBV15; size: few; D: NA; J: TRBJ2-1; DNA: TGTGCCACCAGCCAACGTCCAGGGGCTGGGCAGTTCTTC; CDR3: CATSQRPGAGQFF
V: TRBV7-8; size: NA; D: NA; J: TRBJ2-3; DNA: TGTGCCAGCAGCTTAGGCTACGACGGCACAGATACGCAGTATTTT; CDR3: CASSLGYDGTDTQYF
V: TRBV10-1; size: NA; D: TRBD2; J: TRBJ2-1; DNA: TGCGCCAGCAGTGAGCCCCTTAGCGGGGGGGCCGACAATGAGCAGTTCTTC; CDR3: CASSEPLSGGADNEQFF
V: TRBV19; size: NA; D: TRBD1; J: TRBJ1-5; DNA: TGTGCCAGTAGCCCGGACAGGGCAGCGTATCAGCCCCAGCATTTT; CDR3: CASSPDRAAYQPQHF
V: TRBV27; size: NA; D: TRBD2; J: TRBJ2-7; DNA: TGTGCCAGCAGTTCGCGGGGGGCATACGAGCAGTACTTC; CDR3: CASSSRGAYEQYF
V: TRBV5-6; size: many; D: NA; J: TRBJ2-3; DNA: TGTGCCAGCAGCCTTCACTCAACAGTGTCTAGCACAGATACGCAGTATTTT; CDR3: CASSLHSTVSSTDTQYF